These T cell receptor beta chains were read from a single sample in a study of blood T cell repertoires in COVID-19. The data were produced by immunoSEQ multiplex PCR, yet TCRdb's version contains in-frame clones alone and is incomplete. Here the sample spans roughly 440,000 clones, about 87% being singletons. The sequenced sample consisted of peripheral blood. These receptors originate from a woman aged 45-60 years with COVID-19, enrolled during active disease. The CDR3 runs from the conserved cysteine through the conserved F or W. Each record gives: clone size, CDR3 length, V gene, CDR3 protein. Some rows have no size entry. The others give once, few or many, or a class for an expanded clone.

clone size: .
CDR3 length: 15
V gene: TRBV19
CDR3 protein: CASSIGVIRNQPQHF

clone size: .
CDR3 length: 14
V gene: TRBV5-1
CDR3 protein: CASGGDLGTYEQYF

clone size: .
CDR3 length: 12
V gene: TRBV9
CDR3 protein: CASSVGGTEAFF

clone size: .
CDR3 length: 13
V gene: TRBV11-2
CDR3 protein: CASSLDRDNIQYF

clone size: .
CDR3 length: 16
V gene: TRBV7-9
CDR3 protein: CASSLAGGASTDTQYF

clone size: .
CDR3 length: 15
V gene: TRBV3-1/TRBV3-2
CDR3 protein: CASSQDRYDNSPLHF

clone size: .
CDR3 length: 15
V gene: TRBV2
CDR3 protein: CASRKGAPMNTEAFF

clone size: .
CDR3 length: 14
V gene: TRBV6-5
CDR3 protein: CASRNRVDYYEQYF

clone size: .
CDR3 length: 11
V gene: TRBV11-2
CDR3 protein: CASSLGQQPYF

clone size: .
CDR3 length: 14
V gene: TRBV28
CDR3 protein: CASSLKFQMVGYTF

clone size: once
CDR3 length: 15
V gene: TRBV9
CDR3 protein: CASSPSGLAGYEQYF

clone size: .
CDR3 length: 14
V gene: TRBV5-6
CDR3 protein: CASSLDRGSTEAFF

clone size: .
CDR3 length: 15
V gene: TRBV24-1
CDR3 protein: CATSDTTGKYNEQFF

clone size: .
CDR3 length: 11
V gene: TRBV5-6
CDR3 protein: CASSMRDTQYF

clone size: .
CDR3 length: 18
V gene: TRBV18
CDR3 protein: CASSPPAGGNSGANVLTF

clone size: .
CDR3 length: 14
V gene: TRBV3-1/TRBV3-2
CDR3 protein: CASSQGTGGYGYTF

clone size: once
CDR3 length: 16
V gene: TRBV3-1/TRBV3-2
CDR3 protein: CASSQDSGVGDTEAFF

clone size: .
CDR3 length: 16
V gene: TRBV7-9
CDR3 protein: CASRPSGGYISYEQYF

clone size: .
CDR3 length: 13
V gene: TRBV3-1/TRBV3-2
CDR3 protein: CASSQTGNTEAFF

clone size: .
CDR3 length: 14
V gene: TRBV30
CDR3 protein: CAWRWGGAMSGYTF

clone size: .
CDR3 length: 14
V gene: TRBV6-5
CDR3 protein: CASSTGRGGQPQHF

clone size: .
CDR3 length: 12
V gene: TRBV12-3/TRBV12-4
CDR3 protein: CASTTGAGEQYF

clone size: .
CDR3 length: 16
V gene: TRBV7-2
CDR3 protein: CASSRAPGDRVGGYTF

clone size: .
CDR3 length: 13
V gene: TRBV9
CDR3 protein: CASSVGVNSPLHF

clone size: .
CDR3 length: 16
V gene: TRBV14
CDR3 protein: CASSQDSGGGTDTQYF

clone size: .
CDR3 length: 18
V gene: TRBV7-9
CDR3 protein: CASSLLSGTTRSTDTQYF

clone size: few
CDR3 length: 15
V gene: TRBV7-9
CDR3 protein: CASSSTASGANVLTF

clone size: .
CDR3 length: 13
V gene: TRBV30
CDR3 protein: CAWKQVTTGELFF